This T cell receptor beta chain was obtained from a study of shared clonotypes between healthy human individuals. The wider study: Donors consisted of a couple of women and a few men between 18 and 49.

Points on this clone: Antigen: not known.

In germline, CDR1 is SGHTA, CDR2 FQGNSA. The CDR3 has 16 amino acids. V trimming: 4 bases; J trimming: 7 bases; junction bases outside the gene matches: 5. The assay was run at deep level. Once extracted for a subset, genomic DNA was divided evenly among several immunoSEQ plates. Sequenced by immunoSEQ multiplex PCR; TCRdb stores in-frame clones only, minus some. The sample lists roughly 890,000 clones, nearly 95% occurring once. Study-wide findings and caveats: Across subsets, estimated richness was generally greater for naive than for memory populations.

Terminally differentiated effector memory CD45RA+ cells were excluded from the naive CD8 cells, which were CD45RO-negative and positively selected for CCR7. This sequence originates from a man aged 25-45 years in good health. The sequenced material came from naive CD8+ T cells sorted from blood. The genes are TRBV7-2 and TRBJ2-2; 14 nucleotides agree with TRBD2. The CDR3 nucleotides read TGTGCCAGCAGCTCGACTAGCGGGAGGGCGGACGGGGAGCTGTTTTTT. This translates into CASSSTSGRADGELFF.